This TCR beta chain was observed in a study of immune characteristics of hereditary and idiopathic chronic pancreatitis. Concerning this clone: Antigen: not known.

CDR1 is MNHEY and CDR2 is SVGEGT in the germline V gene. The junction had 5 bases not matched to a gene; V was cut back by 6 bases and J by 2 bases. The CDR3 covers 15 residues. Broader study findings: Alcohol-related chronic pancreatitis was not included in this study.

Total pancreatectomy with islet autotransplantation was the source of the chronic pancreatitis pancreas tissue. The method was immunoSEQ multiplex PCR; TCRdb's version includes in-frame clones alone and lacks a portion of them. Among about 14,000 clones listed, 73% were seen once. Source material: pancreas tissue with hereditary chronic pancreatitis. The chain carries TRBV6-2 or TRBV6-3 and TRBJ2-3; TRBD2 aligns across 10 bases. The receptor was derived from a human donor with chronic pancreatitis. CDR3: CASSDGTSDTDTQYF. Here the CDR3 DNA reads TGTGCCAGCAGCGACGGGACTAGCGACACAGATACGCAGTATTTT.